This T cell receptor (beta chain) emerged from a study of CD8 T cells in ankylosing spondylitis. This clonotype was counted at least ten times. Antigen unknown. TCRdb used MiXCR to reprocess the 5' RACE reads, holding one entry per CDR3 protein. Counted here are 200,000 to 250,000 distinct CDR3 sequences, 7% to 10% occurring once; the ten biggest clones make up roughly 5%. The study, taken as a whole, reports: Some motif variants were previously reported in reactive arthritis synovial fluid and blood. The study identified a TCR beta motif of eight highly homologous variants that appeared characteristic of ankylosing spondylitis blood.

V was clipped by 4 bases and J by 0 bases; unmatched bases: 2. Germline lookup yields CDR1 SGHTA and CDR2 FQGTGA. This CDR3 is built from 15 residues. Sample: blood, either unsorted or a sorted T cell fraction (not recorded which). The chain is built from TRBV7-3 and TRBJ2-7; 11 nucleotides agree with TRBD1. The sequence came from a female donor with ankylosing spondylitis or in good health (not recorded which). The CDR3 protein is CASSSGQGASYEQYF. CDR3 in DNA: TGTGCCAGCAGCTCTGGACAGGGGGCCTCCTACGAGCAGTACTTC.